This note documents a single T cell receptor (beta chain) sequence. Antigen specificity is unknown. The sample contains more than one DNA sequence encoding this CDR3. Using immunoSEQ multiplex PCR, the repertoire was profiled, and TCRdb retains in-frame clones only, with some absent. The repertoire consists of 2 million to 2.5 million clones, with approximately 95% occurring once and the leading ten covering under 0.15%. V was clipped by 2 bases and J by 1 base; unmatched bases: 1. CDR3 size: 15 residues. The germline V gene has CDR1 SGDLS and CDR2 YYNGEE. The source of the sample is a study of shared clonotypes between healthy human individuals. About the research overall: The plates for each donor numbered three CD4 naive, three CD4 memory, two CD8 naive and one CD8 memory. General observations from the study: Donor scarcity curtailed the genetic and exposure-history diversity represented herein.

The V call is TRBV9, the J call TRBJ2-3; 10 positions match TRBD2. The sample was naive CD4+ T cells sorted from blood. As to subset: CD45RA+ positively selected. This TCR came from a man aged 18 to 29 in good health. The CDR3 DNA follows: TGTGCCAGCAGCGTCGGGACTAGCGGCACAGATACGCAGTATTTT. Its protein is CASSVGTSGTDTQYF.